Sequencing of this TCR beta chain was carried out in a study of cytomegalovirus exposure and HLA in healthy donors. Study-level points and caveats: The presence/absence work took it that sequencing depth was about the same across donors. Reported performance of the classifier showed diagnosis of cytomegalovirus status with high specificity and sensitivity. Later, an analysis showed that TCR beta chains associated with HLA were more clonally expanded than others that were equally common.

Concerning this clone: Its specificity is not known.

Primers: 60 Vbeta forward and 13 Jbeta reverse. Repertoires were generated with immunoSEQ multiplex PCR, while TCRdb's copy carries only in-frame clones and drops some. This sample yields more than 85,000 clones, of which more than 65% are seen a single time; more than 3% belongs to the top ten. The clonotype was recovered from a woman aged 50 to 60 in good health and CMV-seropositive. The sample consisted of PBMCs.

DNA of the CDR3: TGTGCCAGTAGTACTATGGAGAGGAAGTACGAGCAGTACTTC. It encodes CASSTMERKYEQYF. The chain links TRBV19 to TRBJ2-7; D unclear. Trimming cost V 4 bases and J 4 bases, with 14 bases left between them. CDR1 is LNHDA, CDR2 SQIVND, per germline (reference sequence). The CDR3 contains 14 residues.